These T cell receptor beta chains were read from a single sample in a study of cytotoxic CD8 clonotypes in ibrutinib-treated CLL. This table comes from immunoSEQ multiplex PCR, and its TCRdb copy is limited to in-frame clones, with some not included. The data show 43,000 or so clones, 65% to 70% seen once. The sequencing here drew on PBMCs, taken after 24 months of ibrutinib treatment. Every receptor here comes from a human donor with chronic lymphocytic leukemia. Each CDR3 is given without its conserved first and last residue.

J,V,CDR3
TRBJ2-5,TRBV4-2,ASSQEGASWYQETQY
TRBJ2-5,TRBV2,ASLISGVPQETQY
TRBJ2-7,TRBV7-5,ARSLPPGLAGGYHYEQY
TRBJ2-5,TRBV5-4,ASSPTSGGLQETQY
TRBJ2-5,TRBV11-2,ASSLEVGTQY
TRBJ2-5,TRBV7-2,ASSLRQETQY
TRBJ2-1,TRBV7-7,ASSASGGWYNEQF
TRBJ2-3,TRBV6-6,ASSYRDRSTDTQY
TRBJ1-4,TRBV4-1,ASSHTGPVDEKLF
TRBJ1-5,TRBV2,ASSQTGPRQPQH
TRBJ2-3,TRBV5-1,ASSPRLGEVDTQY
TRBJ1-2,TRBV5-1,ASSGSGPHYGYT
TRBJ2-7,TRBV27,ASSPPPPSEQY
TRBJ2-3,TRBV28,ASLAGGTDTQY
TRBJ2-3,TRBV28,ASNTPSGRALTDTQY
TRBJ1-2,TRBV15,ATSRQRTGNYGYT